What follows are 13 T cell receptor beta chains derived from one specimen sequenced in a study of T cell changes during pregnancy in multiple sclerosis. Assay used: immunoSEQ multiplex PCR; TCRdb lists only in-frame clones, some missing. The sample holds fewer than 110,000 clones, about 91% seen once. The sequencing here drew on peripheral blood, taken after pregnancy. The receptors stem from a female donor with multiple sclerosis, enrolled in a pregnancy study.

The chain couples TRBV7-9 to TRBJ1-2; the match to TRBD1 covers 10 bases. This CDR3 region has 17 residues. The ends lost 3 bases at V and 5 bases at J; junction bases unmatched: 12. The germline V gene encodes CDR1 SEHNR and CDR2 FQNEAQ (reference sequence). As DNA, the CDR3 is TGTGCCAGCAGCTTGGGGACAGGGGCCCCTTTTAATTATGGCTACACCTTC. Translation: CASSLGTGAPFNYGYTF.

The CDR3 loop is CAISEGARRRSYEQYF. In nucleotides, the CDR3 is TGTGCCATCAGTGAGGGGGCGAGACGCCGCTCCTACGAGCAGTACTTC. This chain links TRBV10-3 with TRBJ2-7; a possible D gene is TRBD1 (5 bases). The germline V gene has CDR1 ENHRY and CDR2 SYGVKD. There are 16 residues in the CDR3. Deletions cut 2 bases from V and 0 bases from J, with 14 bases between.

This chain uses TRBV2 with TRBJ1-5; 7 nucleotides match TRBD1. There are 16 residues in the CDR3. Trimming removed 1 base from V and 4 bases from J; junction bases left unmatched: 7. Germline V gene data show CDR1 as SNHLY and CDR2 as FYNNEI. The CDR3 here is CASSEEAAGGNQPQHF. The CDR3 nucleotides read TGTGCCAGCAGTGAAGAGGCGGCAGGGGGGAATCAGCCCCAGCATTTT.

The CDR3 sequence is CASRWGQGASYEQYF. The CDR3 DNA sequence: TGTGCCAGCCGTTGGGGGCAGGGGGCCTCCTACGAGCAGTACTTC. J is TRBJ2-7 and V is TRBV27; 8 bases agree with TRBD1. The V and J ends lost 8 bases and 0 bases, in that order; junction bases with no gene match: 9. The germline V gene has CDR1 MNHEY and CDR2 SMNVEV (reference sequence). CDR3 length equals 15 residues.

Only a few counts were recorded for this clone. V usage is TRBV14 and J usage is TRBJ2-7, with 12 positions matching TRBD2. This CDR3 is 16 amino acids long. V dropped 2 bases and J dropped 4; count of bases not matched to a gene: 6. Germline V gene lookup returns CDR1 SGHDN and CDR2 FVKESK. The CDR3 bases are TGTGCCAGCAGCCAATTTTCCCTAGCGGGAGGGTACGAGCAGTACTTC. It translates to CASSQFSLAGGYEQYF.

This clone appeared a single time. V and J are TRBV7-2 and TRBJ2-7; D gene ambiguous. Between the trimmed V and J ends, which lost 1 base and 0 bases, there was a span of 10 bases. The V gene's germline CDR1 is SGHTA and CDR2 FQGNSA. This CDR3 is 15 amino acids long. CDR3: CASSLELRSSYEQYF. For the CDR3, the DNA is TGTGCCAGCAGCTTAGAACTGAGGAGCTCCTACGAGCAGTACTTC.

This chain joins TRBV7-9 and TRBJ1-2; tentative D call: TRBD1 (6 bases). Trimming left V 5 bases short and J 2 bases short, with 12 bases between. CDR3 length: 14 amino acids. Germline assignment: CDR1 SEHNR and CDR2 FQNEAQ (reference sequence). CDR3 nucleotides: TGTGCCAGCAGCCCGGGACACGAGAACTATGGCTACACCTTC. Its translation: CASSPGHENYGYTF.

This clone showed up many times. The chain employs TRBV7-9 and TRBJ2-7, with a possible D match to TRBD1 (6 bases). The ends were cut back, 8 bases at V and 0 bases at J, with 8 bases in the middle. Germline CDR1 reads SEHNR; CDR2 reads FQNEAQ (reference sequence). CDR3 length: 12 residues. The CDR3 coding sequence is TGTGCCAGCCGGGACAACTCCTACGAGCAGTACTTC. Its translation: CASRDNSYEQYF.

J is TRBJ2-5 and V is TRBV5-1; 9 positions agree with TRBD2. Germline assignment: CDR1 SGHRS and CDR2 YFSETQ. Trimming removed 2 bases from V and 4 bases from J; junction bases left unmatched: 6. The CDR3 has 15 residues. CDR3 protein: CASSFGGRGGETQYF. The CDR3 nucleotides are TGCGCCAGCAGCTTTGGCGGGAGGGGCGGAGAGACCCAGTACTTC.

The chain recombines TRBV6-1 with TRBJ2-7, with D maybe TRBD2 (6 bases). V lost 8 bases and J lost 0, with 14 bases in between. The CDR3 loop spans 14 amino acids. CDR1 and CDR2 (germline): MNHNS, SASEGT. The chain's CDR3 is CASRGSGSSYEQYF. CDR3 nucleotides: TGTGCCAGCCGGGGGAGTGGGAGCTCCTACGAGCAGTACTTC.

The chain combines TRBV2 with TRBJ2-1; tentatively, D is TRBD1 (6 bases). Trimming took off 0 bases at V and 16 bases at J, with 7 bases between the two ends. Germline lookup yields CDR1 SNHLY and CDR2 FYNNEI. This CDR3 region has 10 residues. The CDR3 DNA sequence: TGTGCCAGCAGTGAAGCGGGGGCCTTCTTC. It encodes CASSEAGAFF.

This clone showed up just a few times. The genes are TRBV6-6 and TRBJ1-5; TRBD1 is a possible D gene (5 bases). CDR1 and CDR2 from the germline V gene are MNHNY and SVGAGI (reference sequence). CDR3 size: 16 residues. The V end was cut by 5 bases, the J end by 2 bases, with 16 bases between. In DNA form, the CDR3 reads TGTGCCAGCAGTGCCTGGCAGGGCATGGGCAATCAGCCCCAGCATTTT. Its translation is CASSAWQGMGNQPQHF.

The gene calls are TRBV2 and TRBJ2-7, with D possibly being TRBD2 (6 bases). CDR1 is SNHLY and CDR2 is FYNNEI in the germline V gene. Trimming pared 11 bases from V and 2 bases from J, leaving 13 bases between. The CDR3 has 12 amino acids. The CDR3 nucleotides are TGTGCCGGGGGGACGGACACCTACGAGCAGTACTTC. Residues: CAGGTDTYEQYF.